This TCR beta chain came from a study of shared clonotypes between healthy human individuals. Germline CDR1 is SGHRS and CDR2 is YFSETQ. The ends were cut back, 3 bases at V and 0 bases at J, with 14 bases in the middle. CDR3 length equals 16 residues. Clones were sequenced by immunoSEQ multiplex PCR, and TCRdb holds only the in-frame ones, with some missing. The profile shows roughly 2 million clones, over 85% of them singletons. It was CD45RO-negative cells, positively selected for CCR7, that made up naive CD8 cells, with terminally differentiated effector memory CD45RA+ cells excluded. Specimen: naive CD8+ T cells sorted from blood. This chain connects TRBV5-1 to TRBJ2-3, with D possibly being TRBD2 (6 bases). The receptor comes from a man between 18 and 35 years old in good health. This chain's CDR3 is CASSSGLTYSTDTQYF. CDR3 nucleotides: TGCGCCAGCAGCTCGGGACTCACTTATAGCACAGATACGCAGTATTTT. The whole variable domain, filled in from reference TRBV5-1 and TRBJ2-3, reads KAGVTQTPRYLIKTRGQQVTLSCSPISGHRSVSWYQQTPGQGLQFLFEYFSETQRNKGNFPGRFSGRQFSNSRSEMNVSTLELGDSALYLCASSSGLTYSTDTQYFGPGTRLTVL.